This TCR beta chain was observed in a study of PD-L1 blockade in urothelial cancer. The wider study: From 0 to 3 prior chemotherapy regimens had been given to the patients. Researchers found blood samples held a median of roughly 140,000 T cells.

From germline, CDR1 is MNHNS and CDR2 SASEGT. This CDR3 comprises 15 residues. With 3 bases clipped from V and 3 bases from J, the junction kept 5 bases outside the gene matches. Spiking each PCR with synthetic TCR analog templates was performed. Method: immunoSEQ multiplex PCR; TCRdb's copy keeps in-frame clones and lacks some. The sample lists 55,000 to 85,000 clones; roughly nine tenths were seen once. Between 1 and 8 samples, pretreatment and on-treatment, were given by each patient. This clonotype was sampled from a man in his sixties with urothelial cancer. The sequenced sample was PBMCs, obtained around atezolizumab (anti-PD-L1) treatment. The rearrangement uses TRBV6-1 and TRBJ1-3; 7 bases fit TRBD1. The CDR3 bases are TGTGCCAGCAGTGATGCAGGGGGTGATGGAAACACCATATATTTT. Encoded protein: CASSDAGGDGNTIYF.